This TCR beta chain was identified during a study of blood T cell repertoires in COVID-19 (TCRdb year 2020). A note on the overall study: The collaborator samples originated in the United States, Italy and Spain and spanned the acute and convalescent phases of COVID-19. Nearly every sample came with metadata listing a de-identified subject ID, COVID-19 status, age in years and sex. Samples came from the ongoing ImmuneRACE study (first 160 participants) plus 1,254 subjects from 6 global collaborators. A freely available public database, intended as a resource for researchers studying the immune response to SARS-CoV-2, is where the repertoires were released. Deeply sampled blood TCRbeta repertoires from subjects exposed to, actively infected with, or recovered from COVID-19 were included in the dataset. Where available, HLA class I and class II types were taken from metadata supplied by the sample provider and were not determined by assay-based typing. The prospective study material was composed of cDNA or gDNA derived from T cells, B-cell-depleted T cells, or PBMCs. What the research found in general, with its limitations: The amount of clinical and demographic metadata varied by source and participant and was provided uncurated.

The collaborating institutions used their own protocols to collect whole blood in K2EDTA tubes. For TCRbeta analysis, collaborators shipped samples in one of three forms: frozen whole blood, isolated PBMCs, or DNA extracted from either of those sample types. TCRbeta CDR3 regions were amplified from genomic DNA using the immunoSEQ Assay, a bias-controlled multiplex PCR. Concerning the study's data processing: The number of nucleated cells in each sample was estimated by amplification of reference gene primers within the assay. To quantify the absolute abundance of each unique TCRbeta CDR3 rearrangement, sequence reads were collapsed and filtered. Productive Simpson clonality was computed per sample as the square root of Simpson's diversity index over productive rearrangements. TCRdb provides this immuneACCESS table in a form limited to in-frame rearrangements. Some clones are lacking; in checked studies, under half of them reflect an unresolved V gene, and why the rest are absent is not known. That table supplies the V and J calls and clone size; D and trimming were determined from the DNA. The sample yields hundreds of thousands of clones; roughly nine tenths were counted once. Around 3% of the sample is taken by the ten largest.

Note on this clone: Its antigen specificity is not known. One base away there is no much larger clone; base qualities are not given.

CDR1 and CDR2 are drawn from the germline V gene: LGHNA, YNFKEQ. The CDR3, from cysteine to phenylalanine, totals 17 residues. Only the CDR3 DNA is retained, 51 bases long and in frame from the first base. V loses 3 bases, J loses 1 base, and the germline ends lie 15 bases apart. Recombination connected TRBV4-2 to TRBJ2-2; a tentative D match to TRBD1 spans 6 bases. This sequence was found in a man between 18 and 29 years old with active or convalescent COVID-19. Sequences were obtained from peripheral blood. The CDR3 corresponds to CASSHRVVQGNTGELFF. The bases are TGTGCCAGCAGCCACCGAGTGGTACAGGGGAACACCGGGGAGCTGTTTTTT.